Listed below are T cell receptor beta chains from one sample, sequenced in a study. TCRdb reprocessed the 5' RACE reads with MiXCR, giving one entry per CDR3 protein. This table holds approximately 5,400 distinct CDR3 sequences, around half found once. Sequenced: memory CD4+ T cells sorted from blood. These receptor sequences come from a female donor with breast cancer. Each CDR3 is given with its conserved first and last residue. The order of the fields is D gene, V gene, CDR3 protein. D genes are given only for firm matches.

D gene: .; V gene: TRBV20-1; CDR3 protein: CSAWGFGGARGQETQYF
D gene: .; V gene: TRBV4-1; CDR3 protein: CASSQGWVSPDTQYF
D gene: .; V gene: TRBV5-1; CDR3 protein: CASSPNLGVPDTQYF
D gene: TRBD1; V gene: TRBV12-3/TRBV12-4; CDR3 protein: CASRPGTVYSEQFF
D gene: TRBD2; V gene: TRBV20-1; CDR3 protein: CSARTSGRHYEQYF
D gene: .; V gene: TRBV20-1; CDR3 protein: CSAWPRETQYF
D gene: .; V gene: TRBV20-1; CDR3 protein: CSAMDLNDGEKLFF
D gene: TRBD2; V gene: TRBV6-4; CDR3 protein: CASSEFTSGEQFF
D gene: TRBD2; V gene: TRBV20-1; CDR3 protein: CSAFPGLAGGSQETQYF
D gene: TRBD1; V gene: TRBV18; CDR3 protein: CASSPRTGVDTEAFF
D gene: .; V gene: TRBV5-1; CDR3 protein: CASSLGNIQYF
D gene: .; V gene: TRBV20-1; CDR3 protein: CSARDKGDTQYF
D gene: TRBD1; V gene: TRBV20-1; CDR3 protein: CSANRDRNTEAFF
D gene: TRBD2; V gene: TRBV20-1; CDR3 protein: CSAVREPYNEQFF
D gene: TRBD1; V gene: TRBV30; CDR3 protein: CAWSGDRANEQYF
D gene: .; V gene: TRBV20-1; CDR3 protein: CSARQDIYTGAFF
D gene: TRBD1; V gene: TRBV20-1; CDR3 protein: CSAGQVGNAEAFF
D gene: TRBD1; V gene: TRBV20-1; CDR3 protein: CSASDPAGGYNEQFF
D gene: .; V gene: TRBV29-1; CDR3 protein: CSVASGNYNNEQFF
D gene: .; V gene: TRBV5-1; CDR3 protein: CASSPTARVDGYTF
D gene: .; V gene: TRBV18; CDR3 protein: CASSPGTDYEQYF
D gene: .; V gene: TRBV6-6; CDR3 protein: CASSLGGMTGNTIYF
D gene: .; V gene: TRBV24-1; CDR3 protein: CATSDSRIGAYEQYF
D gene: TRBD2; V gene: TRBV7-3; CDR3 protein: CASSLKMASGEDTQYF
D gene: TRBD1; V gene: TRBV20-1; CDR3 protein: CSARDPTGVDEKLGF
D gene: TRBD1; V gene: TRBV2; CDR3 protein: CASRAFRTGLEYSNQPQHF
D gene: .; V gene: TRBV29-1; CDR3 protein: CSVDGNGDTVAFF
D gene: TRBD2; V gene: TRBV18; CDR3 protein: CASSRREISYNEQFF
D gene: .; V gene: TRBV11-2; CDR3 protein: CASERGAPTGELFF
D gene: TRBD2; V gene: TRBV7-6; CDR3 protein: CASSLAGASTDTQYF
D gene: .; V gene: TRBV5-1; CDR3 protein: CASSLDTHYGYTF
D gene: .; V gene: TRBV6-5; CDR3 protein: CASSYGGGGYGYTF
D gene: TRBD1; V gene: TRBV5-1; CDR3 protein: CASSLAGQGTGELFF